This T cell receptor beta chain was sequenced for a study of blood T cell repertoires in COVID-19. The germline V gene encodes CDR1 SGHNT and CDR2 YYREEE (reference sequence). V trimming: 4 bases; J trimming: 16 bases; junction bases outside the gene matches: 10. The CDR3 spans 13 residues. How the authors handled the data: Amplification from reference gene primers served as the basis for estimated nucleated cell counts. The method was immunoSEQ multiplex PCR; TCRdb's version includes in-frame clones alone and lacks a portion of them. V, J and clone size reflect that table, while D and trimming were determined from the DNA. The sample lists about 480,000 clones, roughly 88% occurring once. A Seattle source enrolled patients during active infection and followed them longitudinally. In its sample, this clone was seen once.

This receptor was obtained from a woman in her 50s with COVID-19, enrolled during active disease. This chain uses TRBV5-4 with TRBJ1-6, with TRBD1 matching 8 bases. What was sequenced was peripheral blood. The CDR3 spells CASSALRTGRLHF. The CDR3 nucleotides are TGTGCCAGCAGCGCCCTCCGGACAGGGCGGCTCCACTTT.